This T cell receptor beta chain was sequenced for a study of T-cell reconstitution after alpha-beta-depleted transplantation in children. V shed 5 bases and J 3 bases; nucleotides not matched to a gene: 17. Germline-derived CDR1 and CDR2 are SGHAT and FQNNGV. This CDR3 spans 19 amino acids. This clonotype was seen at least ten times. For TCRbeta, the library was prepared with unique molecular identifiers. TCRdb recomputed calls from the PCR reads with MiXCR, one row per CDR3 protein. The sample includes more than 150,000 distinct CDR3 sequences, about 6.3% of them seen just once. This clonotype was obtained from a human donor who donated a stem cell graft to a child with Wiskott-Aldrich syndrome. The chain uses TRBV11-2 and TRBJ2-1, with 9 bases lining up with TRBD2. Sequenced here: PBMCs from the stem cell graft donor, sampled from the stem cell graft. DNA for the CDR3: TGTGCCAGCAGCCCACCTGGCGGCGGGAGGGTATCCCTCTACAATGAGCAGTTCTTC. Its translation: CASSPPGGGRVSLYNEQFF.